This TCR beta chain was sequenced in a study of blood T cell repertoires in COVID-19. In the study's own analysis: Amplification of reference gene primers provided the estimated nucleated cell counts. Using immunoSEQ multiplex PCR, the repertoire was profiled, and TCRdb retains in-frame clones only, with some absent. That table furnishes V, J and clone size, whereas the DNA furnished D and trimming. Of 40,000 to 55,000 clones listed, roughly 84% are singletons. The CDR3 contains 15 residues. CDR1 SGHRS and CDR2 YFSETQ come from the germline V gene. V lost 2 bases to trimming and J lost 5 bases; unmatched junction nucleotides: 7.

The sequenced material came from peripheral blood. The rearrangement uses TRBV5-1 and TRBJ2-3, with 8 bases identical to TRBD2. The receptor was isolated from a woman between 65 and 79 years old with acute or convalescent COVID-19. In DNA form, the CDR3 reads TGCGCCAGCAGCTTAAGCGGGAGCGTCAAAGATACGCAGTATTTT. As protein: CASSLSGSVKDTQYF.